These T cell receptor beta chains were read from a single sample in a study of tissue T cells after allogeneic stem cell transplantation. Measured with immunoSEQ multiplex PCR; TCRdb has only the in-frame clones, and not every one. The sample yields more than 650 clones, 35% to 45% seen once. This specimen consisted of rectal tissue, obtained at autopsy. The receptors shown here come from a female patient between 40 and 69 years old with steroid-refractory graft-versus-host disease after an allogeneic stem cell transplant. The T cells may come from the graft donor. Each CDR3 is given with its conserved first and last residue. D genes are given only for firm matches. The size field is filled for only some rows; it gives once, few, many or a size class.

CAISLAGASYEQYF	TGTGCCATCAGTCTAGCGGGAGCGTCCTACGAGCAGTACTTC	.	TRBV10-3	TRBD2	TRBJ2-7
CASSLRPAAGELFF	TGTGCCAGCAGCTTGCGGCCAGCCGCCGGGGAGCTGTTTTTT	.	TRBV5-5	.	TRBJ2-2
CASSLFGELFF	TGTGCCAGCAGTTTATTCGGGGAGCTGTTTTTT	few	TRBV28	.	TRBJ2-2
CASSQRGGQETQYF	TGTGCCAGCAGCCAGAGGGGAGGCCAAGAGACCCAGTACTTC	.	TRBV3-1/TRBV3-2	.	TRBJ2-5
CASSATWETQYF	TGTGCCAGCAGCGCGACCTGGGAGACCCAGTACTTC	.	TRBV2	.	TRBJ2-5
CASRTGNGYTF	TGTGCCTCCAGGACGGGGAATGGCTACACCTTC	.	TRBV2	.	TRBJ1-2
CASSSPGPGGREQYF	TGCGCCAGCAGCTCGCCGGGACCAGGAGGGAGGGAGCAGTACTTC	.	TRBV5-1	.	TRBJ2-7
CASSEQGATTEAFF	TGTGCCAGCAGCGAACAGGGGGCAACCACTGAAGCTTTCTTT	.	TRBV7-9	TRBD1	TRBJ1-1
CASSLVGGVDEQFF	TGTGCCAGCAGCTTAGTGGGGGGAGTGGATGAGCAGTTCTTC	.	TRBV7-2	.	TRBJ2-1
CASGLAPAGELFF	TGTGCTAGTGGTTTGGCCCCGGCCGGGGAGCTGTTTTTT	.	TRBV12-5	.	TRBJ2-2
CATSRDRYSNQPQHF	TGTGCCACCAGCAGAGACCGATATAGCAATCAGCCCCAGCATTTT	few	TRBV15	.	TRBJ1-5
CASSLVPFPTDTQYF	TGCGCCAGCAGCTTAGTCCCCTTCCCGACAGATACGCAGTATTTT	medium-sized	TRBV5-1	.	TRBJ2-3
CASSLADLGDEQFF	TGTGCTAGCAGCTTAGCAGACCTGGGTGATGAGCAGTTCTTC	.	TRBV7-7	.	TRBJ2-1
CASSQDWGTPDTQYF	TGCGCCAGCAGCCAAGATTGGGGGACTCCAGATACGCAGTATTTT	.	TRBV4-3	.	TRBJ2-3
CASSQSACSYNSPLHF	TGCGCCAGCAGTCAATCGGCGTGCTCCTATAATTCACCCCTCCACTTT	large	TRBV23-1	.	TRBJ1-6
CASSFYSEAFF	TGTGCCAGCAGCTTTTACAGTGAAGCTTTCTTT	.	TRBV7-9	.	TRBJ1-1
CASSVEGARTGELFF	TGTGCCAGCAGCGTAGAGGGGGCTAGAACCGGGGAGCTGTTTTTT	.	TRBV9	TRBD1	TRBJ2-2
CASSSRGETQYF	TGCGCCAGCAGCTCGAGGGGAGAGACCCAGTACTTC	.	TRBV5-1	.	TRBJ2-5
CSASRGPYNEQFF	TGCAGTGCTAGTAGGGGCCCCTACAATGAGCAGTTCTTC	.	TRBV20-1	.	TRBJ2-1
CASSPGTDSGGTYEQYF	TGTGCCAGCTCACCAGGGACAGATAGCGGGGGGACGTACGAGCAGTACTTC	.	TRBV18	TRBD2	TRBJ2-7
CASKTGGANEKLFF	TGTGCCAGCAAAACAGGGGGTGCTAATGAAAAACTGTTTTTT	.	TRBV6-5	TRBD1	TRBJ1-4
CASSPFGGSEQYF	TGTGCCAGCAGCCCCTTCGGAGGGAGCGAGCAGTACTTC	.	TRBV5-4	.	TRBJ2-7
CATGSGTDTQYF	TGTGCCACCGGTTCGGGAACAGATACGCAGTATTTT	once	TRBV24-1	.	TRBJ2-3
CASSYRGSTQYF	TGTGCCAGCAGTTACCGGGGGTCGACCCAGTACTTC	.	TRBV6-5	.	TRBJ2-5
CASSITLVVSTDTQYF	TGTGCCAGCTCCATTACCTTAGTGGTCAGCACAGATACGCAGTATTTT	few	TRBV5-6	.	TRBJ2-3
CASSPNYGYTF	TGTGCCAGCTCCCCTAACTATGGCTACACCTTC	few	TRBV18	.	TRBJ1-2
CASSHYRGDGYTF	TGTGCCAGCAGCCATTACAGGGGCGACGGCTACACCTTC	.	TRBV3-1/TRBV3-2	TRBD1	TRBJ1-2
CASLDRGYNEQFF	TGTGCCAGCTTGGACAGGGGTTACAATGAGCAGTTCTTC	few	TRBV27	TRBD1	TRBJ2-1
CASSLGGNTEAFF	TGTGCCAGCAGTTTAGGAGGTAACACTGAAGCTTTCTTT	large	TRBV12-3/TRBV12-4	.	TRBJ1-1
CASSLSNTEAFF	TGTGCCAGCAGCTTAAGTAACACTGAAGCTTTCTTT	.	TRBV7-9	.	TRBJ1-1
CASSPNRVSTEAFF	TGTGCCAGCTCCCCGAACAGGGTTAGCACTGAAGCTTTCTTT	few	TRBV18	.	TRBJ1-1
CASSFDPRDFSSYNEQFF	TGTGCCAGCAGCTTTGACCCCCGGGACTTTAGCTCCTACAATGAGCAGTTCTTC	.	TRBV7-8	.	TRBJ2-1
CASSLGLGSYNEQFF	TGCGCCAGCAGCTTGGGACTAGGATCCTACAATGAGCAGTTCTTC	.	TRBV5-1	.	TRBJ2-1
CASSRSGRARETQYF	TGTGCCAGCAGTCGAAGCGGGAGGGCCCGGGAGACCCAGTACTTC	.	TRBV6-5	TRBD2	TRBJ2-5
CASSHRLASYEQYF	TGCGCCAGCAGCCATCGACTAGCTTCTTACGAGCAGTACTTC	large	TRBV4-1	TRBD2	TRBJ2-7
CASSLGLARNEQFF	TGTGCCAGCAGTCTCGGACTAGCGAGGAATGAGCAGTTCTTC	.	TRBV27	TRBD2	TRBJ2-1
CATQLAAQETQYF	TGTGCCACCCAACTAGCGGCCCAAGAGACCCAGTACTTC	.	TRBV10-3	TRBD2	TRBJ2-5
CAISDKERGAPTQYF	TGTGCCATCAGTGACAAAGAGCGGGGGGCGCCGACCCAGTACTTC	.	TRBV10-3	TRBD2	TRBJ2-5
CASSSQELVWQETQYF	TGTGCCAGCAGTTCACAGGAACTCGTGTGGCAAGAGACCCAGTACTTC	.	TRBV28	.	TRBJ2-5
CASSLVPGAGNLFF	TGTGCCAGCAGCTTAGTGCCCGGGGCGGGGAACCTGTTTTTT	.	TRBV7-2	.	TRBJ2-2
CASSQPPTRWDEQFF	TGTGCCAGCAGCCAACCTCCCACTAGATGGGATGAGCAGTTCTTC	.	TRBV4-2	.	TRBJ2-1
CASSLVGSGTKNIQYF	TGTGCCAGCAGCTTAGTGGGTAGCGGTACCAAAAACATTCAGTACTTC	large	TRBV11-2	.	TRBJ2-4
CASSVLAGARLRNEQFF	TGTGCCAGCAGCGTTTTAGCGGGAGCGAGGCTACGCAATGAGCAGTTCTTC	.	TRBV9	TRBD2	TRBJ2-1
CASSLAGSGNTIYF	TGTGCCAGCAGCTTGGCGGGGTCTGGAAACACCATATATTTT	large	TRBV5-5	.	TRBJ1-3
CASSQEGAGAPDEQYF	TGCGCCAGCAGCCAAGAGGGAGCGGGAGCCCCCGACGAGCAGTACTTC	large	TRBV4-1	TRBD2	TRBJ2-7
CASSYGQESLLYGYTF	TGTGCCAGCAGTTACGGACAGGAGAGCCTACTCTATGGCTACACCTTC	.	TRBV6-5	TRBD1	TRBJ1-2
CASSPGLAALSEQYF	TGTGCCAGTAGTCCAGGACTAGCGGCCCTCTCCGAGCAGTACTTC	.	TRBV19	TRBD2	TRBJ2-7
CASSQGQVVEKLFF	TGTGCCAGCTCACAGGGACAGGTGGTTGAAAAACTGTTTTTT	large	TRBV18	TRBD1	TRBJ1-4
CASSERTFDEQYF	TGTGCCAGCAGCGAGCGGACATTCGACGAGCAGTACTTC	medium-sized	TRBV4-2	.	TRBJ2-7